Listed below are T cell receptor beta chains from one sample, sequenced in a study of beta chain features in type 1 diabetes. Method: immunoSEQ multiplex PCR; TCRdb's copy keeps in-frame clones and lacks some. In the table there are a few hundred thousand clones, 13% to 15% of which are singletons. Material: naive CD4+ T cells from blood. The receptor set was obtained from a man aged 30 to 45 with type 1 diabetes. The CDR3 runs from the conserved cysteine through the conserved F or W. Each record gives: D gene, J gene, V gene, clone size, CDR3 DNA, CDR3 protein. D genes are given only for firm matches. Only some rows state a clone size, as once, few, many or a class for expanded clones.

. TRBJ2-3 TRBV30 few TGTGCCTGGAGTTGGGACAGCGGGACAGATACGCAGTATTTT CAWSWDSGTDTQYF
TRBD1 TRBJ1-2 TRBV9 . TGTGCCAGCAGCGTAGAGCAGGGGGCCTATGGCTACACCTTC CASSVEQGAYGYTF
. TRBJ2-5 TRBV7-2 few TGTGCCAGCAGCCAGGGGGGCCCGCGGGAGACCCAGTACTTC CASSQGGPRETQYF
TRBD2 TRBJ2-7 TRBV7-2 . TGTGCCAGCAGCTTACTTAGCGGGAGGGCCCCGTACGAGCAGTACTTC CASSLLSGRAPYEQYF
. TRBJ2-7 TRBV21-1 . TGTGCCAGCAGCAAATGCCGGGACATGGAGTACGAGCAGTACTTC CASSKCRDMEYEQYF
TRBD1 TRBJ2-1 TRBV7-2 . TGTGCCAGCAGCCCAGCCCCTGGACAGGGTTGGAGTGAGCAGTTCTTC CASSPAPGQGWSEQFF
. TRBJ1-5 TRBV30 . TGTGCCTGGAGTGTTTCTATCAACCAGCCCCAGCATTTT CAWSVSINQPQHF
TRBD2 TRBJ2-2 TRBV29-1 . TGCAGCGTTGCGCTCCTAGCGGGAGGGACCGGGGAGCTGTTTTTT CSVALLAGGTGELFF
TRBD1 TRBJ2-4 TRBV9 few TGTGCCAGCAGCAACCGACAGGGGCCTCAGTACTTC CASSNRQGPQYF
. TRBJ2-1 TRBV4-3 few TGCGCCAGCAGCCAAGCTCTGGGCAGAGCAAACAATGAGCAGTTCTTC CASSQALGRANNEQFF
. TRBJ1-3 TRBV30 few TGTGCCTGGAGTTTCTCGGACACCATATATTTT CAWSFSDTIYF
. TRBJ2-3 TRBV27 few TGTGCCAGCAGGAAATCAGGCACAGATACGCAGTATTTT CASRKSGTDTQYF
. TRBJ2-1 TRBV2 . TGTGCCAGCAGTGAACTCTCTGAGCAGTTCTTC CASSELSEQFF
. TRBJ2-7 TRBV6-1 . TGTGCCAGCAGTGACCAGGGGGGATTCTACGAGCAGTACTTC CASSDQGGFYEQYF
TRBD2 TRBJ2-5 TRBV2 few TGTGCCAACACCGGGGGGTTTCGTTCGGAGACCCAGTACTTC CANTGGFRSETQYF
TRBD2 TRBJ2-1 TRBV5-4 . TGTGCCAGCAGCCCCCGGACTAGCGGATACAATGAGCAGTTCTTC CASSPRTSGYNEQFF
. TRBJ2-1 TRBV2 few TGTGCCAGCAGTGTGAGGCATGCCATATACAATGAGCAGTTCTTC CASSVRHAIYNEQFF
. TRBJ1-3 TRBV7-2 few TGTGCCAGCAGTTTAGGAGGGAGCTCTGGAAACACCATATATTTT CASSLGGSSGNTIYF
TRBD1 TRBJ1-3 TRBV7-9 few TGTGCCAGCAGCCCCGGACAGGGAAATTTGCGAAACACCATATATTTT CASSPGQGNLRNTIYF
TRBD1 TRBJ1-5 TRBV18 . TGTGCCAGCTCACCTGGGACAGGGGATCAGCCCCAGCATTTT CASSPGTGDQPQHF
. TRBJ1-1 TRBV7-9 few TGTGCCAGCAGCTTAGCTCTTGTTGACACTGAAGCTTTCTTT CASSLALVDTEAFF
TRBD1 TRBJ1-2 TRBV5-4 few TGTGCCAGCAGCAAGATGAGACAGGGCGATGGCTACACCTTC CASSKMRQGDGYTF
. TRBJ1-1 TRBV28 . TGTGCCAGCAGACTCCACCCGTTGAACACTGAAGCTTTCTTT CASRLHPLNTEAFF
. TRBJ1-1 TRBV19 once TGTGCCAGTGGGCAGGGTAGGGACACTGAAGCTTTCTTT CASGQGRDTEAFF
. TRBJ1-1 TRBV28 . TGTGCCAGCAGTTATACCCTGAGACAGGAAGCTTTCTTT CASSYTLRQEAFF
TRBD1 TRBJ1-2 TRBV6-5 few TGTGCCTCCAGGACAGGGTTCGCAAACTATGGCTACACCTTC CASRTGFANYGYTF
TRBD2 TRBJ2-2 TRBV4-1 . TGCGCCAGCAGCCCAGGGACTAGCGGGAGAATCGTTAACGGGGAGCTGTTTTTT CASSPGTSGRIVNGELFF
. TRBJ1-5 TRBV6-5 . TGTGCCAGCAGTTCGGGAGGTCAGCCCCAGCATTTT CASSSGGQPQHF
TRBD1 TRBJ2-7 TRBV5-1 few TGCGCCAGCAGCTTCCGTCCGGGACAGGAATACGAGCAGTACTTC CASSFRPGQEYEQYF
TRBD2 TRBJ2-7 TRBV18 . TGTGCCAGCTCACCTGGGGCGACTAGCGGATACGAGCAGTACTTC CASSPGATSGYEQYF
. TRBJ2-4 TRBV18 . TGTGCCAGCTCACCAGGGCAGAAAAACATTCAGTACTTC CASSPGQKNIQYF
. TRBJ1-1 TRBV7-2 . TGTGCCAGCAGCTTAGCAGGGGCCGGGGAAGCTTTCTTT CASSLAGAGEAFF
TRBD1 TRBJ1-5 TRBV7-2 few TGTGCCAGCAGCTTACAGACAGGGGGCGGGAAGCCCCAGCATTTT CASSLQTGGGKPQHF
. TRBJ1-2 TRBV10-3 . TGTGCCATCAGTGAGTCCGGGGGGCGCAACTATGGCTACACCTTC CAISESGGRNYGYTF
TRBD1 TRBJ2-1 TRBV5-1 few TGCGCCAGCAGCCTGGACAGGGGATTAGTCTTC CASSLDRGLVF
. TRBJ2-5 TRBV15 . TGTGCCACCAGCAGAGAGGGTAGCGGAGAGACCCAGTACTTC CATSREGSGETQYF
. TRBJ1-5 TRBV28 . TGTGCCAGCAGTTTAGATGGGGAGAGGTCGCAGCCCCAGCATTTT CASSLDGERSQPQHF
TRBD2 TRBJ2-2 TRBV7-8 . TGTGCCAGCAGCCAACCGGGACTAGCGACCGGGGAGCTGTTTTTT CASSQPGLATGELFF
TRBD2 TRBJ2-7 TRBV9 few TGTGCCAGCAGCGTATCTAGCGGCTCCTACGAGCAGTACTTC CASSVSSGSYEQYF
. TRBJ1-2 TRBV7-2 . TGTGCCAGCAGCCCAGGGGATGGCTACACCTTC CASSPGDGYTF
. TRBJ2-6 TRBV5-4 . TGTGCCAGCAGCCTTACAGCGGAGGGGGCCAACGTCCTGACTTTC CASSLTAEGANVLTF
TRBD1 TRBJ1-2 TRBV6-5 few TGTGCCAGCAGTTCGTTCCTCCGGGACAGGATATATGGCTACACCTTC CASSSFLRDRIYGYTF
TRBD2 TRBJ2-7 TRBV19 few TGTGCCAGTAGTCCTAGCGGGTACTCCTACGAGCAGTACTTC CASSPSGYSYEQYF
. TRBJ2-7 TRBV30 few TGTGCCTGGAGACGGTCAGGGCCCCTCTACGAGCAGTACTTC CAWRRSGPLYEQYF
. TRBJ1-1 TRBV27 . TGTGCCAGCAGTTTATTAAGGGTGGAGGTGACTGAAGCTTTCTTT CASSLLRVEVTEAFF
. TRBJ2-3 TRBV27 . TGTGCCAGCAGTTTAAGTTCCACTAGGTACACGCAGTATTTT CASSLSSTRYTQYF
. TRBJ1-2 TRBV4-3 few TGCGCCAGCAGCCAGCACAGGGATAACTATGGCTACACCTTC CASSQHRDNYGYTF
. TRBJ2-1 TRBV5-1 . TGCGCCAGCAGCTTCGGCGGCTCAAATACCTACAATGAGCAGTTCTTC CASSFGGSNTYNEQFF
TRBD1 TRBJ2-2 TRBV25-1 . TGTGCCAGCAGTGCTACAGGGGGGAAGGGGGAGCTGTTTTTT CASSATGGKGELFF
. TRBJ2-7 TRBV5-4 few TGTGCCAGCAGCCCTAAACTAGGAGGGGTCTACGAGCAGTACTTC CASSPKLGGVYEQYF
TRBD2 TRBJ2-1 TRBV9 . TGTGCCAGCAGCGTGGGACTAGTAGGGTTCAATGAGCAGTTCTTC CASSVGLVGFNEQFF
TRBD2 TRBJ2-7 TRBV5-4 few TGTGCCAGCAGCTTGGCTGGTAGCGGGAGTCAAAACGAGCAGTACTTC CASSLAGSGSQNEQYF
. TRBJ1-1 TRBV6-5 few TGTGCCAGCAGCCCCAAGAACACTGAAGCTTTCTTT CASSPKNTEAFF
. TRBJ2-6 TRBV15 . TGTGCCACCAGCAGATCTCACACACGTGGGGCCAACGTCCTGACTTTC CATSRSHTRGANVLTF
. TRBJ1-5 TRBV28 few TGTGCCAGCGGGCAGAAGCAGCATTTT CASGQKQHF
TRBD2 TRBJ2-1 TRBV28 few TGTGCCAGCAGCGGACTAGCGGGAGATAATGAGCAGTTCTTC CASSGLAGDNEQFF
TRBD1 TRBJ1-5 TRBV28 few TGTGCCAGCGCCCAGCCCGGGACAGGCTATCAGCCCCAGCATTTT CASAQPGTGYQPQHF
TRBD1 TRBJ2-7 TRBV18 . TGTGCCAGCTCACCGCGGACAGGGGACTACGAGCAGTACTTC CASSPRTGDYEQYF
. TRBJ2-1 TRBV5-6 few TGTGCCAGCAGCTTGGCTACAGGTTGGTCCTACAATGAGCAGTTCTTC CASSLATGWSYNEQFF
. TRBJ2-2 TRBV7-6 few TGTGCCAGCAGCTTCCGGAACACCGGGGAGCTGTTTTTT CASSFRNTGELFF